The clone carrying this T cell receptor beta chain was seen at least ten times. The antigen is unknown. The read ends 3 residues before the CDR3 terminus; that terminus is restored from the germline J gene. This entry is derived from a study of T cell clonality in common variable immunodeficiency. Study-wide results and limits: Links between repertoire features and CVID complications were heterogeneity-limited.

Sequencing was performed with immunoSEQ multiplex PCR; in TCRdb, only in-frame clones are kept and a portion is missing. The repertoire consists of tens of thousands of clones, none detected only once. Germline values: CDR1 LGHNT, CDR2 FRNRAP. This CDR3 region has 12 residues. V gene TRBV12-5 combines with J gene TRBJ2-3, with TRBD1 matching 7 bases. Sequenced input: peripheral blood mononuclear cells. This clonotype originated in a person between 18 and 69 years old in good health. The CDR3 loop is CASGSDRDTQYF. The covered CDR3 bases are TGTGCTAGTGGTTCAGACAGGGACACG.